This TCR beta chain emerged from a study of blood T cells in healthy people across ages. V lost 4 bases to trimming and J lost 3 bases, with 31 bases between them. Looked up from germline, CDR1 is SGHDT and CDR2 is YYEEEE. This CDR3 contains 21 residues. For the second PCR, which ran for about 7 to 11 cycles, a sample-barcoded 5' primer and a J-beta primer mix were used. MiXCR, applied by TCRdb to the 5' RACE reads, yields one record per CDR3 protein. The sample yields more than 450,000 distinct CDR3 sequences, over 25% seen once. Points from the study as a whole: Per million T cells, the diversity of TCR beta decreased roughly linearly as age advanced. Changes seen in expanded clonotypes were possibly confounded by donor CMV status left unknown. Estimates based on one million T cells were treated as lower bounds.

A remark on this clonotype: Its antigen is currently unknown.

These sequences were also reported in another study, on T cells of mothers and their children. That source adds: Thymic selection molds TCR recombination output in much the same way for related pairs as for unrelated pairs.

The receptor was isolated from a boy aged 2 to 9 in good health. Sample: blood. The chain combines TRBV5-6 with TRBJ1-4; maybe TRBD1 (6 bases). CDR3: CASSLWGARMEGKAPNEKLFF. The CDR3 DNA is TGTGCCAGCAGCCTGTGGGGGGCAAGGATGGAGGGGAAGGCTCCTAATGAAAAACTGTTTTTT.